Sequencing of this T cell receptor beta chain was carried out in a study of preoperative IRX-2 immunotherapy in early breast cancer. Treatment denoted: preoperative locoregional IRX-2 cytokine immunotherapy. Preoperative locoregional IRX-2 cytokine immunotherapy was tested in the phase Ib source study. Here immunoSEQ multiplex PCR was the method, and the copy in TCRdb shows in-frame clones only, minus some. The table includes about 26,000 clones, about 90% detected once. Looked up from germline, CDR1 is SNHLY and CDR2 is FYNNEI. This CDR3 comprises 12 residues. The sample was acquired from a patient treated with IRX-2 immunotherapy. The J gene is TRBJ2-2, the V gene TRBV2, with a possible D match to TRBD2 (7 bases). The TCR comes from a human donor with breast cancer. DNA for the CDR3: TGTGGCGTAGGGAGGGGGGTCGGGGAGCTGTTTTTT. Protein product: CGVGRGVGELFF.